The clone carrying this T cell receptor beta chain was counted ten times or more. Germline CDR1 SGHVS, CDR2 FNYEAQ. V lost 4 bases, J lost 2 bases, and 10 bases stayed unmatched. The CDR3 is 16 residues long. Time point noted: after trial treatment. The sample's treatment: LDRT plus nivolumab, ipilimumab, low-dose cyclophosphamide and aspirin (RACIN trial). All of the donors were given nivolumab, ipilimumab, aspirin, low-dose cyclophosphamide and low-dose radiotherapy as part of RACIN, a single-arm trial. The data were taken from a study of low-dose radiotherapy and immunotherapy resistance in tumors. As for the study in general: Nivolumab was given to patients as a 240 mg flat dose every two weeks, and ipilimumab at 1 mg/kg every six weeks. Both were delivered intravenously. Dosing of intravenous cyclophosphamide at 200 mg/m2 occurred every two weeks and took place one day prior to radiation and immunotherapy. For four cycles from cycle 1 day 1, patients took 300 mg oral aspirin daily.

TRAV- and TRBV-specific primers were used for first-strand cDNA, which covered alpha and beta chains. With a constant-region primer and a V-primer adapter, TCRs were subjected to 15 to 25 PCR cycles of amplification. One entry per CDR3 protein results from TCRdb running MiXCR on the reads. The table includes roughly 56,000 distinct CDR3 sequences, about 25% detected once. The sequences come from PBMCs, collected after low-dose radiotherapy plus immunotherapy. V usage is TRBV7-6 and J usage is TRBJ2-7, with TRBD1 matching over 8 bases. This receptor was obtained from a male donor with prostate cancer. The CDR3 protein is CASSSRGRGRTYEQYF. DNA for the CDR3: TGTGCCAGCAGCTCCCGGGGCAGGGGGCGTACCTACGAGCAGTACTTC.